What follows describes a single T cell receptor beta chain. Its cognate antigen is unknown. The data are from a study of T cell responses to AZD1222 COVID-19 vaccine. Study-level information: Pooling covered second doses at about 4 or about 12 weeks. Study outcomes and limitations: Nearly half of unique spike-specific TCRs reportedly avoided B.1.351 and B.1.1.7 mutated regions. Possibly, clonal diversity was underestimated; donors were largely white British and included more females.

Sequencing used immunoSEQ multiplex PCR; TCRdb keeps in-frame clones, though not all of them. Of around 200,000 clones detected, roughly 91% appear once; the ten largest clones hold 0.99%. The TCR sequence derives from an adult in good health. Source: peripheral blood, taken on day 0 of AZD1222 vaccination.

CDR3 in amino acids: CASSLPGAWASSYNEQFF. DNA of the CDR3: TGTGCCAGCAGCCTCCCAGGGGCGTGGGCGAGCTCCTACAATGAGCAGTTCTTC. This rearrangement joins TRBV3-1 (or the pseudogene TRBV3-2) to TRBJ2-1; D is possibly TRBD1 (6 bases). With 4 bases removed from V and 0 bases from J, the gap between germline ends came to 19 bases. Germline CDR1 reads LGHDT; CDR2 reads YNNKEL (reference sequence). CDR3 size: 18 residues.